This T cell receptor (beta chain) is drawn from a study of T cells in women clearing cervical HPV infection. On the study more broadly: Blood came at first lesion visit for cases, post-clearance for controls. Case blood was drawn a median approximately 150 days after lesion detection.

Sequencing was performed with immunoSEQ multiplex PCR; in TCRdb, only in-frame clones are kept and a portion is missing. Found here are some 40,000 clones; the top ten clones hold less than 8%. A note on this clone: The read gets to within 3 residues of the CDR3 end, and the germline J gene fills in the rest.

Dot-blot hybridization genotyped cervical HPV amplified with MY09/MY11 PCR. Per germline, CDR1 SEHNR and CDR2 FQNEAQ (reference sequence). The CDR3 runs to 14 residues. Material for sequencing was blood buffy coat. The chain employs TRBV7-9 and TRBJ1-1, with 9 positions matching TRBD1. The source of this sequence is a woman aged 18 to 75 with a cervical HPV16 infection that either progressed to CIN3+ or cleared (not recorded which). The CDR3 loop is CASSADRGEETAFF. The CDR3 DNA, read in part, is TGTGCCAGCAGCGCGGACAGGGGCGAAGAGACA.